Listed below are T cell receptor beta chains from one sample, sequenced in a study of T cell responses to AZD1222 COVID-19 vaccine. Repertoires were generated with immunoSEQ multiplex PCR, while TCRdb's copy carries only in-frame clones and drops some. The sample shows about 130,000 clones, over 80% of them seen only once. The sequencing here drew on peripheral blood, taken on day 0 of AZD1222 vaccination. Receptors originate from an adult in good health. Each CDR3 is given with its conserved first and last residue. Each record gives: J gene, V gene, CDR3 protein.

j_gene: TRBJ1-1; v_gene: TRBV7-2; CDR3aa: CASKRGGLNTEAFF
j_gene: TRBJ2-1; v_gene: TRBV5-8; CDR3aa: CASSPGGTVAGGNEQFF
j_gene: TRBJ2-3; v_gene: TRBV28; CDR3aa: CASNKLGTSGGLSTDTQYF
j_gene: TRBJ2-7; v_gene: TRBV3-1/TRBV3-2; CDR3aa: CASSQTTGGYEQYF
j_gene: TRBJ1-6; v_gene: TRBV5-1; CDR3aa: CASSLSGTVNSPLHF
j_gene: TRBJ2-2; v_gene: TRBV7-8; CDR3aa: CASSSLGLAVNTGELFF
j_gene: TRBJ1-1; v_gene: TRBV18; CDR3aa: CASSPGQDGTEAFF
j_gene: TRBJ2-2; v_gene: TRBV6-6; CDR3aa: CASSLQGENTGELFF
j_gene: TRBJ2-3; v_gene: TRBV10-2; CDR3aa: CASRPGPGTDTQYF
j_gene: TRBJ2-6; v_gene: TRBV19; CDR3aa: CASSMGGGSSGANVLTF
j_gene: TRBJ2-2; v_gene: TRBV9; CDR3aa: CASSVLSGRTPGELFF
j_gene: TRBJ1-2; v_gene: TRBV7-2; CDR3aa: CASSLERQRGYTF
j_gene: TRBJ2-7; v_gene: TRBV2; CDR3aa: CASSEQSSGRREQYF
j_gene: TRBJ2-7; v_gene: TRBV5-1; CDR3aa: CASMSGATGGVSQYF
j_gene: TRBJ1-1; v_gene: TRBV11-3; CDR3aa: CASSAQGAEGQAFF
j_gene: TRBJ2-5; v_gene: TRBV18; CDR3aa: CASSPTGGETQYF
j_gene: TRBJ2-1; v_gene: TRBV7-9; CDR3aa: CASRAVGGIDNEQFF
j_gene: TRBJ1-1; v_gene: TRBV2; CDR3aa: CASSEGGGRTEAFF
j_gene: TRBJ1-3; v_gene: TRBV13; CDR3aa: CASSDPGGSGNTIYF
j_gene: TRBJ1-6; v_gene: TRBV7-3; CDR3aa: CASSFDTNSPLHF
j_gene: TRBJ1-5; v_gene: TRBV12-3/TRBV12-4; CDR3aa: CASSPTSNQPQHF
j_gene: TRBJ1-5; v_gene: TRBV7-2; CDR3aa: CASRWGTGAGQPQHF
j_gene: TRBJ2-1; v_gene: TRBV19; CDR3aa: CASSSLAGFNEQFF
j_gene: TRBJ2-7; v_gene: TRBV6-5; CDR3aa: CASSYSTGGPEGEQYF
j_gene: TRBJ2-1; v_gene: TRBV10-3; CDR3aa: CAISWDRGNEQFF
j_gene: TRBJ2-5; v_gene: TRBV3-1/TRBV3-2; CDR3aa: CASSRSSAQETQYF
j_gene: TRBJ2-4; v_gene: TRBV5-1; CDR3aa: CASSLGPRTGQNIQYF
j_gene: TRBJ2-5; v_gene: TRBV5-1; CDR3aa: CASSLAVNQETQYF
j_gene: TRBJ2-1; v_gene: TRBV7-8; CDR3aa: CASSLAGLTGEQFF
j_gene: TRBJ1-1; v_gene: TRBV7-3; CDR3aa: CASSSGGNTEAFF
j_gene: TRBJ2-1; v_gene: TRBV5-1; CDR3aa: CASSQTPDDEQFF
j_gene: TRBJ2-5; v_gene: TRBV6-5; CDR3aa: CASNARGETQYF
j_gene: TRBJ1-2; v_gene: TRBV10-3; CDR3aa: CAISESNRGLIYGYTF
j_gene: TRBJ1-2; v_gene: TRBV7-2; CDR3aa: CASSMTLGGNYGYTF
j_gene: TRBJ2-7; v_gene: TRBV18; CDR3aa: CASSPGTSGISYEQYF
j_gene: TRBJ1-3; v_gene: TRBV18; CDR3aa: CASSIGNAGNTIYF